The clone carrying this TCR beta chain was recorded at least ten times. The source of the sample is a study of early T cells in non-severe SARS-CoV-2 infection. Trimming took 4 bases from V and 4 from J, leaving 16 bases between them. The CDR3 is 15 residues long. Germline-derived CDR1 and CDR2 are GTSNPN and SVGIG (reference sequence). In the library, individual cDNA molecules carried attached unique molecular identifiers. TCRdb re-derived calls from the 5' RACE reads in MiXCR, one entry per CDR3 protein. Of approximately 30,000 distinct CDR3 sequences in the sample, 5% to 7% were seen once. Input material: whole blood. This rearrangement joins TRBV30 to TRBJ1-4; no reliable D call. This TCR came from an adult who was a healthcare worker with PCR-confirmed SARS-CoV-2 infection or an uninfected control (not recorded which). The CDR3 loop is CAWNLEARGNEKLFF. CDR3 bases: TGTGCCTGGAATCTGGAGGCGCGGGGTAATGAAAAACTGTTTTTT.